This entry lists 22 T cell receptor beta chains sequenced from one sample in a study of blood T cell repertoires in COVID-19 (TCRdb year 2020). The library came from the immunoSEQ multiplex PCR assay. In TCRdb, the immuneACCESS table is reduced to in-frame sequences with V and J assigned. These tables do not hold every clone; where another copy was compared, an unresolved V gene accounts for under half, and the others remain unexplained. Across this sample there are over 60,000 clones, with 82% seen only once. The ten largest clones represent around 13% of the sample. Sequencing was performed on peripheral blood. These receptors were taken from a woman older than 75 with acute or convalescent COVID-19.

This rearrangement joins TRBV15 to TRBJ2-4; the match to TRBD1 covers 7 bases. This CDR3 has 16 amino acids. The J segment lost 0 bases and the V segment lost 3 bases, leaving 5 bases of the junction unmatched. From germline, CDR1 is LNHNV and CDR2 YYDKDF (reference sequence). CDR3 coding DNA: TGTGCCACCAGCAGTATGAACAGGGGAGCCAAAAACATTCAGTACTTC. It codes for CATSSMNRGAKNIQYF.

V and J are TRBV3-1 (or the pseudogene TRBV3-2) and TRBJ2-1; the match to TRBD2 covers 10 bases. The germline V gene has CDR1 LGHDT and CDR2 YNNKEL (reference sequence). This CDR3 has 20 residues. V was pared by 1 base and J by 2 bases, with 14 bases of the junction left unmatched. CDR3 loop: CASSQVMLAGDPIPYNEQFF. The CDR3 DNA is TGTGCCAGCAGCCAAGTCATGCTAGCGGGAGACCCGATTCCCTACAATGAGCAGTTCTTC.

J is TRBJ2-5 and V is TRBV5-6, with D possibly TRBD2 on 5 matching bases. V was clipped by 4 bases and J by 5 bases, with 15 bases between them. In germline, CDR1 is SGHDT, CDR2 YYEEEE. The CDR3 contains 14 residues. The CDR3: CASSLGSPGETQYF. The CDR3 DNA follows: TGTGCCAGCAGCCTCGGCTCCCCGGGGGAGACCCAGTACTTC.

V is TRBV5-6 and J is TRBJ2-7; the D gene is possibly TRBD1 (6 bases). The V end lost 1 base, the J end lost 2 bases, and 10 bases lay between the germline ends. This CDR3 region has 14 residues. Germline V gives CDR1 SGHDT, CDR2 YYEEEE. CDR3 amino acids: CASSLPGAPYEQYF. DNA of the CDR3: TGTGCCAGCAGCTTGCCAGGGGCTCCCTACGAGCAGTACTTC. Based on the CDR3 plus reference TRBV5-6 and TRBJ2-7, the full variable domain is DAGVTQSPTHLIKTRGQQVTLRCSPKSGHDTVSWYQQALGQGPQFIFQYYEEEERQRGNFPDRFSGHQFPNYSSELNVNALLLGDSALYLCASSLPGAPYEQYFGPGTRLTVT.

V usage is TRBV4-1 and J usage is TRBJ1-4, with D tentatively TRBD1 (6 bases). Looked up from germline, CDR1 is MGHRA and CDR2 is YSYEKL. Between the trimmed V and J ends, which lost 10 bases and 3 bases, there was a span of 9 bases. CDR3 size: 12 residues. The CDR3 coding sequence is TGCGCCACCAGGGGAGCTAATGAAAAACTGTTTTTT. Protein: CATRGANEKLFF.

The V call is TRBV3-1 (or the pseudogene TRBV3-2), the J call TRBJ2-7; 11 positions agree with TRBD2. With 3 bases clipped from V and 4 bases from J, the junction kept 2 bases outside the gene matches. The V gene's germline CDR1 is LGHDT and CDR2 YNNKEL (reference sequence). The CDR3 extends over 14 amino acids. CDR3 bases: TGTGCCAGCAGCCATCTAGCGGGAGGATACGAGCAGTACTTC. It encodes CASSHLAGGYEQYF.

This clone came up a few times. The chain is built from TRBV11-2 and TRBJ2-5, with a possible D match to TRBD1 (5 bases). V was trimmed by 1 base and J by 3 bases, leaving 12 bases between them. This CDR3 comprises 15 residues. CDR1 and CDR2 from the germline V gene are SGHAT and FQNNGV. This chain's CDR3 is CASSLGTTEKETQYF. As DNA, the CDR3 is TGTGCCAGCAGCTTAGGGACAACCGAAAAAGAGACCCAGTACTTC.

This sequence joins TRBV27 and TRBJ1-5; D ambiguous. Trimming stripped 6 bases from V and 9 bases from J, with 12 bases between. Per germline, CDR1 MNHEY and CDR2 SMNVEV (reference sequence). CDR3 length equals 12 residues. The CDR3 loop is CASREERGPQHF. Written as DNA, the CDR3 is TGTGCCAGCAGAGAGGAACGCGGGCCCCAGCATTTT.

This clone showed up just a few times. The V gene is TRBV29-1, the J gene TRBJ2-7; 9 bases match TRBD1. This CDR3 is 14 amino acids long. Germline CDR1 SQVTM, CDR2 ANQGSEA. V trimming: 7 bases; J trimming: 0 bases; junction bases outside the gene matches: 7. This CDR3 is CSGSTGGSSYEQYF. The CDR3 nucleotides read TGCAGCGGATCGACAGGGGGTAGCTCCTACGAGCAGTACTTC.

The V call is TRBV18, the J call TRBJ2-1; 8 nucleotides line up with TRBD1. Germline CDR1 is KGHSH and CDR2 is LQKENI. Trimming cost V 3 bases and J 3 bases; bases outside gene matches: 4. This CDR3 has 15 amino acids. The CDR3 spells CASSPRGQFYNEQFF. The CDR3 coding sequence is TGTGCCAGCTCACCCAGGGGGCAGTTCTACAATGAGCAGTTCTTC.

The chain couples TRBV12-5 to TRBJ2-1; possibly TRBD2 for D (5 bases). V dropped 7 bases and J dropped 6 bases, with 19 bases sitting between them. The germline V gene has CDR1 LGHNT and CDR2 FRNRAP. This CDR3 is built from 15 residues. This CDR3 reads CASVEGPFGFNEQFF. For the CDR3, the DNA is TGTGCTAGTGTCGAGGGCCCATTCGGATTCAATGAGCAGTTCTTC.

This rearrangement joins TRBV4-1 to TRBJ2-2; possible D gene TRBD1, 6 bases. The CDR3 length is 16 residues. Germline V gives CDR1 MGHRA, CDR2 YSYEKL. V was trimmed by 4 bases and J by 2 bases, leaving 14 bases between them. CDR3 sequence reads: CASSRRQAINTGELFF. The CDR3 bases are TGCGCCAGCAGCCGACGACAGGCTATCAACACCGGGGAGCTGTTTTTT.

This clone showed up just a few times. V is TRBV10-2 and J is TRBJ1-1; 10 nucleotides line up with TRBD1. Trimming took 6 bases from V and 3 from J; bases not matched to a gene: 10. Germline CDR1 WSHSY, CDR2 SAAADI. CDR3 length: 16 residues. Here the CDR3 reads CASRLRDRGNDTEAFF. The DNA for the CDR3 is TGCGCCAGCAGGTTAAGGGACAGGGGAAACGACACTGAAGCTTTCTTT.

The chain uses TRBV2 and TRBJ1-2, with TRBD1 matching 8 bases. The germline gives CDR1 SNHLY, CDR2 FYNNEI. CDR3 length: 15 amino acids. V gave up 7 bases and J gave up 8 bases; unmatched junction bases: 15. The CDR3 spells CASKAGTGGFRGYTF. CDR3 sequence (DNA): TGTGCCAGCAAGGCGGGCACAGGGGGTTTTCGCGGCTACACCTTC. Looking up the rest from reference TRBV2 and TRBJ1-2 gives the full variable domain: EPEVTQTPSHQVTQMGQEVILRCVPISNHLYFYWYRQILGQKVEFLVSFYNNEISEKSEIFDDQFSVERPDGSNFTLKIRSTKLEDSAMYFCASKAGTGGFRGYTFGSGTRLTVV.

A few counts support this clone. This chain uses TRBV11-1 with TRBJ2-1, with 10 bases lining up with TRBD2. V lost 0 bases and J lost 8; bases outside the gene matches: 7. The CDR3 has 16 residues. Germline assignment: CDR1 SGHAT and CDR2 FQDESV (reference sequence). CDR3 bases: TGTGCCAGCAGCTTAGCGCGAACTAGCGGGACCTATGAGCAGTTCTTC. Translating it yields CASSLARTSGTYEQFF.

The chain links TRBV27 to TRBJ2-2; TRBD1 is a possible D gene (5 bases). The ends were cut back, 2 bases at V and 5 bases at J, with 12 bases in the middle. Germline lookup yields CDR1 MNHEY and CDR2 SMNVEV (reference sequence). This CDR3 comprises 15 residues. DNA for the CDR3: TGTGCCAGCAGTTTAAGGTTCAGGGATACCGGGGAGCTGTTTTTT. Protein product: CASSLRFRDTGELFF.

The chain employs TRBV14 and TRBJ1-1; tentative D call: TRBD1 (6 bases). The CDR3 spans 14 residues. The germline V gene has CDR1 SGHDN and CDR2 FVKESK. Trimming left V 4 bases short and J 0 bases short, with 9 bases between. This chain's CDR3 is CASSPGQLNTEAFF. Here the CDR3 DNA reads TGTGCCAGCAGCCCTGGACAGTTGAACACTGAAGCTTTCTTT.

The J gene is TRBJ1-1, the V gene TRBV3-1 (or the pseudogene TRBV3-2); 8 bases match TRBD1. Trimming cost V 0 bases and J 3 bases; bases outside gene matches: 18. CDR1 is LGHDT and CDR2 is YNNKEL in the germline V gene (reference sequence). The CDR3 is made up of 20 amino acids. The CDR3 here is CASSQEIWDRTSPWDTEAFF. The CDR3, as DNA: TGTGCCAGCAGCCAAGAAATTTGGGACAGGACCTCCCCGTGGGACACTGAAGCTTTCTTT.

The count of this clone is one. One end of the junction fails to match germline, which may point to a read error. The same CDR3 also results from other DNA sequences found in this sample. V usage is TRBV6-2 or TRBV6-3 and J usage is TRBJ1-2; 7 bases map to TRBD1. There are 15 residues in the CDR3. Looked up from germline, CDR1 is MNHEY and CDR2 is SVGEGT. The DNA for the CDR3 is TGTGCCAGCAGTTACGGGGGACAGCCCAAGGATGGCTACACCTTT. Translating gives CASSYGGQPKDGYTF.

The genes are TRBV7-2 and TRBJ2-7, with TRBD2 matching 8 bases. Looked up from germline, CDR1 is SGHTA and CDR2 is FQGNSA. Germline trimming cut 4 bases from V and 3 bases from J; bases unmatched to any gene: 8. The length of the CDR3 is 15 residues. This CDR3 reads CASSSTPTSVYEQYF. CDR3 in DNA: TGTGCCAGCAGCTCCACCCCGACTAGCGTCTACGAGCAGTACTTC.

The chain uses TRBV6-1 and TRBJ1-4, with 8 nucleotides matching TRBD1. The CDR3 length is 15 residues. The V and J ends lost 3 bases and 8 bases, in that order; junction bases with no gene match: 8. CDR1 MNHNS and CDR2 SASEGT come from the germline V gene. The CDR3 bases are TGTGCCAGCAGTGAGGATGGACAGGGAAGAGAAAAACTGTTTTTT. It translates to CASSEDGQGREKLFF.

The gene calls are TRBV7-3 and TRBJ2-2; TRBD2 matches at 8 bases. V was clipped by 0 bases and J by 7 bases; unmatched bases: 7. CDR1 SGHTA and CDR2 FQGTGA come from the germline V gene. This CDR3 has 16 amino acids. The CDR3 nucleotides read TGTGCCAGCAGCTTAACGCCGGGAGGGCGTATCGGGGAGCTGTTTTTT. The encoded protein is CASSLTPGGRIGELFF.